This TCR beta chain was captured in a study of T cells after yellow fever vaccination. CDR1 is DFQATT and CDR2 is SNEGSKA in the germline V gene (reference sequence). The CDR3 extends over 8 amino acids. V shed 3 bases and J shed 8 bases, with 2 bases lying between them. Findings and limits, study-wide: Compared with primary, the secondary response was weaker and peaked at day 5, not 15. Post-booster repertoires again held most primary-vaccination clones (approximately 96% CD4, 88% CD8). FACS-sorted repertoires could contain abundant clonotypes contaminating from the bulk population.

Universal primer sites and UMIs were introduced during 5'RACE template-switching synthesis of TCR cDNA. Via MiXCR, TCRdb re-called the 5' RACE reads, giving one row per CDR3 protein. Among some 350,000 distinct CDR3 sequences, over 5% were seen once, and the ten largest hold approximately 15%. This clonotype was counted a few times. Its antigen is still unknown. The chain recombines TRBV20-1 with TRBJ2-7; D remains unclear. The TCR was taken from a man aged 30-40 years who received the YFV17D yellow fever vaccine. Specimen: PBMCs, collected 5 days after the yellow fever booster vaccination. CDR3: CSASKQYF. DNA for the CDR3: TGCAGTGCTAGCAAGCAGTACTTC.